This T cell receptor beta chain originates from a study of T cell responses to AZD1222 COVID-19 vaccine. Study conclusions and caveats: Once two AZD1222 doses were given, Spike-specific TCR breadth and depth went up. CD4 TCRs associated with vaccination spanned spike, dominating at 160-218 and 743-854.

The CDR3 totals 15 residues. Germline CDR1 and CDR2: SNHLY and FYNNEI. The ends lost 2 bases at V and 5 bases at J; junction bases unmatched: 7. Data came from immunoSEQ multiplex PCR; TCRdb stores just in-frame clones and leaves some out. This table holds 120,000 or so clones, approximately 88% found once. A note on this clone: Its cognate antigen is unknown.

The origin of this receptor is an adult in good health. The sample here was peripheral blood, taken on day 0 of AZD1222 vaccination. The chain recombines TRBV2 with TRBJ1-1; 8 nucleotides line up with TRBD1. The CDR3 region has the DNA TGTGCCAGCAGTGAATTGGGCAGGGGGCAAACTGAAGCTTTCTTT. This codes for CASSELGRGQTEAFF.